This T cell receptor beta chain came from a study of T cell repertoires in cytomegalovirus infection. Using its own MiXCR run on the reads, TCRdb lists one record per CDR3 protein. The sample yields approximately 990,000 distinct CDR3 sequences, about a third seen once. There are 18 residues in the CDR3. Germline V gene sequence: CDR1 SGHVS, CDR2 FNYEAQ. Between the trimmed V and J ends, which lost 2 bases and 0 bases, there was a span of 14 bases. Note on this clonotype: Antigen unknown.

The clonotype comes from a human donor in good health (CMV status not recorded). Some clones in this sample may be carry-over from other donors' samples. The J gene is TRBJ2-6, the V gene TRBV7-6; D perhaps matches TRBD2 (5 bases). Source: cultured CD8+ T cells from PBMCs, taken from culture after CMV antigen stimulation. The chain's CDR3 is CASSLQRAGDSGANVLTF. The CDR3 nucleotides read TGTGCCAGCAGCTTACAAAGGGCCGGGGACTCTGGGGCCAACGTCCTGACTTTC.